One sample yielded the 27 T cell receptor beta chains listed below, sequenced in a study of early stage breast cancer tumors. Sequenced by immunoSEQ multiplex PCR; TCRdb stores in-frame clones only, minus some. This sample yields some 41,000 clones, of which around 73% are seen a single time; 5.5% to 8% belongs to the top ten. The sequenced sample consisted of blood. Receptor source: a person aged 50-59 years with breast cancer.

The J gene is TRBJ1-3, the V gene TRBV6-6, with D hard to call. The CDR3 length is 15 residues. The germline V and J ends were trimmed by 4 bases and 0 bases, with 10 bases remaining between them. Germline CDR1 MNHNY, CDR2 SVGAGI (reference sequence). CDR3 coding DNA: TGTGCCAGCAGTTCCGAGGCCTTCTCTGGAAACACCATATATTTT. It codes for CASSSEAFSGNTIYF.

In its sample, this clone was seen many times. V usage is TRBV10-3 and J usage is TRBJ1-2, with 8 bases identical to TRBD1. Germline V gives CDR1 ENHRY, CDR2 SYGVKD. The CDR3 runs to 17 residues. V was clipped by 3 bases and J by 4 bases; unmatched bases: 13. The CDR3 nucleotides are TGTGCCATCAGTGACACTCCGGGGGGACAGGCCGTCTATGGCTACACCTTC. It codes for CAISDTPGGQAVYGYTF.

This sequence joins TRBV10-3 and TRBJ2-3; D is undetermined. This CDR3 region has 15 residues. Germline V CDR1 and CDR2: ENHRY, SYGVKD. V gave up 2 bases and J gave up 1 base, with 10 bases separating them. The DNA for the CDR3 is TGTGCCATCAGTGAGCTGGAGTTGCGCACAGATACGCAGTATTTT. Translating gives CAISELELRTDTQYF.

This clone turned up a few times. This sequence joins TRBV5-1 and TRBJ1-4; 7 bases are shared with TRBD1. V lost 0 bases to trimming and J lost 5 bases; unmatched junction nucleotides: 7. This CDR3 has 16 amino acids. Germline V gives CDR1 SGHRS, CDR2 YFSETQ. The CDR3: CASSLDGQAGNEKLFF. CDR3 nucleotide sequence: TGCGCCAGCAGCTTGGATGGACAGGCGGGCAATGAAAAACTGTTTTTT.

The chain has TRBV2 and TRBJ1-4; D is undetermined. V lost 5 bases to trimming and J lost 6 bases, with 13 bases between them. The CDR3 runs to 14 residues. Germline V gene lookup returns CDR1 SNHLY and CDR2 FYNNEI. This CDR3 reads CASSIRLQYEKLFF. The DNA of the CDR3 is TGTGCCAGCAGTATCAGGCTCCAATATGAAAAACTGTTTTTT.

This clone was counted between two and nine times. V and J are TRBV2 and TRBJ1-2, with D unresolved. CDR1 SNHLY and CDR2 FYNNEI come from the germline V gene. The CDR3 extends over 14 amino acids. V lost 2 bases to trimming and J lost 5 bases, with 12 bases between them. For the CDR3, the DNA is TGTGCCAGCAGTGAAAACATCGTTCTGTATGGCTACACCTTC. Amino acids: CASSENIVLYGYTF. The complete variable domain, with remaining parts taken from reference TRBV2 and TRBJ1-2, reads EPEVTQTPSHQVTQMGQEVILRCVPISNHLYFYWYRQILGQKVEFLVSFYNNEISEKSEIFDDQFSVERPDGSNFTLKIRSTKLEDSAMYFCASSENIVLYGYTFGSGTRLTVV.

V usage is TRBV29-1 and J usage is TRBJ1-2; D uncertain. The CDR3 loop spans 13 amino acids. Germline loops: CDR1 SQVTM, CDR2 ANQGSEA. The ends were cut back, 8 bases at V and 0 bases at J, with 13 bases in the middle. The CDR3 region is CSLRVPPNYGYTF. CDR3 in DNA: TGCAGCTTGAGAGTCCCTCCTAACTATGGCTACACCTTC.

This chain links TRBV7-9 with TRBJ2-5, with no clear D. CDR3 length equals 12 residues. V lost 1 base and J lost 5, with 5 bases in between. Germline assignment: CDR1 SEHNR and CDR2 FQNEAQ (reference sequence). The CDR3 nucleotides read TGTGCCAGCAGCTTAGGTCTCGAGACCCAGTACTTC. Amino acid sequence: CASSLGLETQYF.

The CDR3: CASSRGLSAEETQYF. CDR3 bases: TGTGCCAGCTCACGGGGACTCTCTGCAGAAGAGACCCAGTACTTC. The rearrangement links TRBV18 to TRBJ2-5, with a possible D match to TRBD2 (6 bases). Trimming took 4 bases from V and 3 from J, leaving 15 bases between them. Germline values: CDR1 KGHSH, CDR2 LQKENI. The CDR3 is 15 amino acids.

This clone was seen only a few times. This chain links TRBV29-1 with TRBJ1-1; 9 bases line up with TRBD1. J gave up 1 base and V 6 bases, and 3 bases lay outside the gene matches. CDR3 length: 13 amino acids. The germline CDR1 and CDR2 sequences are SQVTM and ANQGSEA. The CDR3 loop reads CSVQGAQNTEAFF. The DNA for the CDR3 is TGCAGCGTACAGGGGGCGCAGAACACTGAAGCTTTCTTT.

This chain joins TRBV5-6 and TRBJ1-4; 7 bases match TRBD1. This CDR3 comprises 15 residues. J was trimmed by 7 bases and V by 0 bases; bases with no gene match: 6. The germline V gene has CDR1 SGHDT and CDR2 YYEEEE. CDR3 loop: CASSLVRTGGEKLFF. CDR3 in DNA: TGTGCCAGCAGCTTGGTCCGGACAGGAGGTGAAAAACTGTTTTTT.

This sequence joins TRBV5-6 and TRBJ1-4, with 7 bases lining up with TRBD1. The junction had 2 bases not matched to a gene; V was cut back by 1 base and J by 5 bases. Germline CDR1 SGHDT, CDR2 YYEEEE. The CDR3 spans 14 residues. The CDR3 DNA reads TGTGCCAGCAGCTTGCGGACAGGCAATGAAAAACTGTTTTTT. Translation gives CASSLRTGNEKLFF.

This clone has more than one count but fewer than ten. This chain connects TRBV2 to TRBJ2-2, with a possible D match to TRBD1 (5 bases). CDR1 is SNHLY, CDR2 FYNNEI, per germline. V dropped 5 bases and J dropped 4 bases, with 8 bases sitting between them. The length of the CDR3 is 13 residues. The CDR3 region has the DNA TGTGCCAGCAGTACCGACAGCACCGGGGAGCTGTTTTTT. It is translated as CASSTDSTGELFF.

This chain links TRBV18 with TRBJ1-1; tentative D call: TRBD1 (5 bases). From germline, CDR1 is KGHSH and CDR2 LQKENI. The ends were cut back, 2 bases at V and 1 base at J, with 5 bases in the middle. CDR3 length: 13 residues. The CDR3 loop reads CASSPGQNTEAFF. CDR3 bases: TGTGCCAGCTCACCAGGACAGAACACTGAAGCTTTCTTT. The full variable domain, in which reference TRBV18 and TRBJ1-1 provide the parts outside the CDR3, is NAGVMQNPRHLVRRRGQEARLRCSPMKGHSHVYWYRQLPEEGLKFMVYLQKENIIDESGMPKERFSAEFPKEGPSILRIQQVVRGDSAAYFCASSPGQNTEAFFGQGTRLTVV.

The chain employs TRBV7-9 and TRBJ2-6, with TRBD1 as a possible D gene (6 bases). The germline CDR1 and CDR2 sequences are SEHNR and FQNEAQ (reference sequence). CDR3 size: 16 residues. Trimming left V 11 bases short and J 1 base short, with 18 bases between. CDR3 nucleotide sequence: TGTGCCTGGTCAGGGGAAGGTGGATCTGGGGCCAACGTCCTGACTTTC. Translating it yields CAWSGEGGSGANVLTF.

In its sample, this clone was seen once. The chain is built from TRBV10-2 and TRBJ2-7, with D perhaps TRBD1 (5 bases). The CDR3 length is 13 residues. Germline V lookup: CDR1 WSHSY, CDR2 SAAADI. V was cut by 6 bases and J by 1 base, with 10 bases left in between. The CDR3 bases are TGCGCCAGCAGGGACATAAGGTCCTACGAGCAGTACTTC. Translation: CASRDIRSYEQYF.

This chain uses TRBV5-1 with TRBJ2-5; TRBD1 is a possible D gene (6 bases). The ends were cut back, 1 base at V and 2 bases at J, with 12 bases in the middle. This CDR3 comprises 15 residues. Germline V gene sequence: CDR1 SGHRS, CDR2 YFSETQ. CDR3 nucleotide sequence: TGCGCCAGCAGCTTGTATGGGGGCCGACAAGAGACCCAGTACTTC. It specifies CASSLYGGRQETQYF.

The table lists this clone with a count of one. This CDR3 is CASSFVGGVYGYTF. CDR3 sequence (DNA): TGTGCCAGCAGCTTCGTAGGGGGCGTCTATGGCTACACCTTC. The chain couples TRBV7-2 to TRBJ1-2; TRBD1 agrees at 7 bases. The CDR3 consists of 14 residues. Germline V gene sequence: CDR1 SGHTA, CDR2 FQGNSA. Trimming cost V 3 bases and J 4 bases; bases outside gene matches: 5.

The chain is built from TRBV11-3 and TRBJ2-4; no reliable D call. This CDR3 has 15 amino acids. Trimming removed 0 bases from V and 9 bases from J, with 15 bases in between. Germline CDR1 and CDR2: SGHNT and YENEEA. The CDR3, as DNA: TGTGCCAGCAGCTTAGATTATGAAAAACGCGTCATTCAGTACTTC. The encoded protein is CASSLDYEKRVIQYF.

The V gene is TRBV6-6, the J gene TRBJ2-7; 11 bases agree with TRBD1. The CDR3 runs to 15 residues. CDR1 MNHNY and CDR2 SVGAGI come from the germline V gene (reference sequence). V gave up 6 bases and J gave up 2 bases; unmatched junction bases: 6. CDR3 sequence: CASSRDRGKTYEQYV. CDR3 in DNA: TGTGCCAGCAGCCGGGACAGGGGGAAAACCTACGAGCAGTACGTC.

This chain uses TRBV15 with TRBJ2-2, with no clear D. V lost 0 bases to trimming and J lost 6 bases, with 11 bases between them. The germline V gene encodes CDR1 LNHNV and CDR2 YYDKDF (reference sequence). The CDR3 runs 15 residues. CDR3 amino acids: CATSRDYEKAGELFF. CDR3 DNA sequence: TGTGCCACCAGCAGAGATTATGAGAAAGCCGGGGAGCTGTTTTTT. Full variable domain (remainder filled in from reference TRBV15 and TRBJ2-2): DAMVIQNPRYQVTQFGKPVTLSCSQTLNHNVMYWYQQKSSQAPKLLFHYYDKDFNNEADTPDNFQSRRPNTSFCFLDIRSPGLGDTAMYLCATSRDYEKAGELFFGEGSRLTVL.

The chain recombines TRBV5-4 with TRBJ2-3; D unclear. Germline V gene lookup returns CDR1 SGHNT and CDR2 YYREEE (reference sequence). The CDR3 loop spans 13 amino acids. Trimming took 2 bases from V and 4 from J, leaving 8 bases between them. The CDR3 loop reads CASSLYLPDTQYF. The DNA of the CDR3 is TGTGCCAGCAGCTTATACTTGCCAGATACGCAGTATTTT. Full variable domain (missing parts from reference TRBV5-4 and TRBJ2-3): ETGVTQSPTHLIKTRGQQVTLRCSSQSGHNTVSWYQQALGQGPQFIFQYYREEENGRGNFPPRFSGLQFPNYSSELNVNALELDDSALYLCASSLYLPDTQYFGPGTRLTVL.

This rearrangement joins TRBV19 to TRBJ1-2, with 8 bases that match TRBD1. CDR3 length equals 14 residues. Germline trimming cut 8 bases from V and 3 bases from J; bases unmatched to any gene: 8. The germline V gene encodes CDR1 LNHDA and CDR2 SQIVND (reference sequence). The DNA for the CDR3 is TGTGCCAGTGGATACAGGGGGGTGGACTATGGCTACACCTTC. Translation: CASGYRGVDYGYTF.

The chain carries TRBV12-2 and TRBJ2-1; the table gives TRBD2 as D, unverified against the DNA. TRBV12-2 is a pseudogene. This CDR3 region has 16 residues. CDR3 in amino acids: CASRQLSTRIPNEQFF. DNA for the CDR3: TGTGCAAGTCGCCAGCTTTCTACTAGAATCCCCAATGAGCAGTTCTTC.

This clone is categorized as medium-sized. The chain combines TRBV11-2 with TRBJ1-1; 7 bases align to TRBD1. Germline V gene lookup returns CDR1 SGHAT and CDR2 FQNNGV. This CDR3 spans 13 amino acids. J gave up 3 bases and V 6 bases, and 4 bases lay outside the gene matches. CDR3 nucleotides: TGTGCCAGCAGACGTACAGGGGACACTGAAGCTTTCTTT. Its translation is CASRRTGDTEAFF.

V gene TRBV10-2 combines with J gene TRBJ2-1; 8 bases map to TRBD2. With V trimmed by 5 bases and J by 3 bases, 6 bases remained unmatched. Germline values: CDR1 WSHSY, CDR2 SAAADI. The CDR3 is 15 residues long. The CDR3 here is CASSPSGLDYNEQFF. The CDR3 region has the DNA TGCGCCAGCAGTCCCTCGGGACTAGACTACAATGAGCAGTTCTTC.

The chain carries TRBV30 and TRBJ2-3; 8 nucleotides match TRBD2. Germline values: CDR1 GTSNPN, CDR2 SVGIG (reference sequence). The CDR3 runs to 14 residues. V shed 2 bases and J 0 bases; nucleotides not matched to a gene: 1. The CDR3: CAWSSSGSTDTQYF. In nucleotides, the CDR3 is TGTGCCTGGAGTTCTAGCGGGAGCACAGATACGCAGTATTTT.